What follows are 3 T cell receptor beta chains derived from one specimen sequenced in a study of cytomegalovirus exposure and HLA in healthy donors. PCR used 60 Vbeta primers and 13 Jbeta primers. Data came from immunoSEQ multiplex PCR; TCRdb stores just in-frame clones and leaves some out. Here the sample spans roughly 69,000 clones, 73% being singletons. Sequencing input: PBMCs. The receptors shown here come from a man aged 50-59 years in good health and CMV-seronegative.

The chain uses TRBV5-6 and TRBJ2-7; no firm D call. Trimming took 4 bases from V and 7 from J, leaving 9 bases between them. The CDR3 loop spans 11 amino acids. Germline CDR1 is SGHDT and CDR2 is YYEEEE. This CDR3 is CASSRSPEQYF. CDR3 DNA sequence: TGTGCCAGCAGCCGTTCCCCTGAGCAGTACTTC. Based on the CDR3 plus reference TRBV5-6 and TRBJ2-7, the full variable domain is DAGVTQSPTHLIKTRGQQVTLRCSPKSGHDTVSWYQQALGQGPQFIFQYYEEEERQRGNFPDRFSGHQFPNYSSELNVNALLLGDSALYLCASSRSPEQYFGPGTRLTVT.

Here the CDR3 reads CASSGQGYGYTF. The DNA of the CDR3 is TGTGCCAGCAGCGGGCAGGGCTATGGCTACACCTTC. This chain connects TRBV7-2 to TRBJ1-2; a possible D gene is TRBD1 (5 bases). CDR1 is SGHTA, CDR2 FQGNSA, per germline. This CDR3 is 12 amino acids long. Trimming took 5 bases from V and 4 from J, leaving 8 bases between them.

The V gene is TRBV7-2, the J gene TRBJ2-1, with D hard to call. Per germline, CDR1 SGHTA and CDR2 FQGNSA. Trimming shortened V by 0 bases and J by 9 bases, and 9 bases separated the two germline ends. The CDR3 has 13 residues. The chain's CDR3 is CASSLAPPGEQFF. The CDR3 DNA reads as TGTGCCAGCAGCTTAGCTCCCCCCGGTGAGCAGTTCTTC. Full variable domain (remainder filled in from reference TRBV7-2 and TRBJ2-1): GAGVSQSPSNKVTEKGKDVELRCDPISGHTALYWYRQSLGQGLEFLIYFQGNSAPDKSGLPSDRFSAERTGGSVSTLTIQRTQQEDSAVYLCASSLAPPGEQFFGPGTRLTVL.